This TCR beta chain was sequenced in a study of siplizumab effects on memory and regulatory T cells. On this clone: Its antigen is undetermined.

CDR3 length: 15 residues. The ends were cut back, 9 bases at V and 0 bases at J, with 18 bases in the middle. Germline V gene data show CDR1 as MNHEY and CDR2 as SMNVEV (reference sequence). This table comes from immunoSEQ multiplex PCR, and its TCRdb copy is limited to in-frame clones, with some not included. The profile shows 100,000 or so clones, about 92% of them singletons. Study-wide results and limits: Alloreactive sequences tracing back to unstimulated CD4+ memory cells fell significantly with siplizumab.

The TCR comes from a human donor in good health. The chain has TRBV27 and TRBJ2-7; a possible D gene is TRBD1 (6 bases). Sequencing input: CD4+ T cells sorted from blood. The CDR3 DNA sequence: TGTGCCAGTGCACAGGGACCCGTAAGCTCCTACGAGCAGTACTTC. The encoded protein is CASAQGPVSSYEQYF.